The entry below describes one T cell receptor (beta chain). Assay used: immunoSEQ multiplex PCR; TCRdb lists only in-frame clones, some missing. The data contain approximately 350,000 clones, 88% of them seen just once; the ten biggest clones take up about 7%. This entry is derived from a study of blood T cell repertoires in COVID-19. Germline-derived CDR1 and CDR2 are MNHEY and SVGAGI. The V gene end was trimmed by 6 bases and the J gene end by 4 bases; junction bases not matched to a gene: 2. The CDR3 is 12 amino acids. The sequencing sample was made of peripheral blood. This chain uses TRBV6-5 with TRBJ2-7; the match to TRBD1 covers 8 bases. This receptor was taken from a woman aged 65 to 85 with COVID-19, enrolled during active disease. CDR3 sequence reads: CASRQGVYEQYF. CDR3 nucleotides: TGTGCCAGCAGACAGGGGGTTTACGAGCAGTACTTC.